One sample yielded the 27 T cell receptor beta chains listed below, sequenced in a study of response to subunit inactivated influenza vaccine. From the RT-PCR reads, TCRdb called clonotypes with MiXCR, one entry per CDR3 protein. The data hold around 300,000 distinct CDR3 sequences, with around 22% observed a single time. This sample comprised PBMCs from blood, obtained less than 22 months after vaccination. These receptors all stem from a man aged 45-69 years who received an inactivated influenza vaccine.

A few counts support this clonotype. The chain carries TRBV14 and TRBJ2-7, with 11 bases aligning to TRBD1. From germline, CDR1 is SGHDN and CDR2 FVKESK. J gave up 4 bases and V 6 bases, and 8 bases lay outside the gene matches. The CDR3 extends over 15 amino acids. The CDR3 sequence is CASSPGQGAGYEQYF. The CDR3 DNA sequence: TGTGCCAGCAGTCCCGGACAGGGGGCGGGATACGAGCAGTACTTC.

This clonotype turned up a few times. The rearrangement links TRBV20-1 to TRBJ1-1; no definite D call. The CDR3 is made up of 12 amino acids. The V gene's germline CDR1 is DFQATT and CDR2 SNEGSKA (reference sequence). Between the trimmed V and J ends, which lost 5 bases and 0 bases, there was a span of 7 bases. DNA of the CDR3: TGCAGTGCTCTACCCCTGAACACTGAAGCTTTCTTT. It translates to CSALPLNTEAFF.

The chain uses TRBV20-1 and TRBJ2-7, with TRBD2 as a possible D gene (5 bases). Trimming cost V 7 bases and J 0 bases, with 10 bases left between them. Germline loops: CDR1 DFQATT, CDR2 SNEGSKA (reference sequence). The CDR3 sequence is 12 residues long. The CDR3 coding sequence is TGCAGTGGAGGACTGCCCTCCTACGAGCAGTACTTC. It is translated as CSGGLPSYEQYF.

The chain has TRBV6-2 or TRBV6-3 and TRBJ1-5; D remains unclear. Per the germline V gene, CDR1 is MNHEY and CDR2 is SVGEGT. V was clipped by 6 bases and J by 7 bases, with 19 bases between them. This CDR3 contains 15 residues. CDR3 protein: CASRLRLLDGQPQHF. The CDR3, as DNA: TGTGCCAGCAGACTTAGGTTGTTGGATGGACAGCCCCAGCATTTT.

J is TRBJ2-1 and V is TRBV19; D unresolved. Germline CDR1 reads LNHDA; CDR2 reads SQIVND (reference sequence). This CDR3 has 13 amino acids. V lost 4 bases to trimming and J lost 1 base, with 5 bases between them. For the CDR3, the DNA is TGTGCCAGTAGTACGTATTCCTACAATGAGCAGTTCTTC. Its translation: CASSTYSYNEQFF.

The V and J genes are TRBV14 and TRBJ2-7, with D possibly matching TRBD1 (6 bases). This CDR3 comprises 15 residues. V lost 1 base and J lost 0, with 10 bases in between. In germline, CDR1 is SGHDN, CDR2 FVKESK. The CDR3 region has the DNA TGTGCCAGCAGCCAAGGAATAGGGGGCTCCTACGAGCAGTACTTC. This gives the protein CASSQGIGGSYEQYF. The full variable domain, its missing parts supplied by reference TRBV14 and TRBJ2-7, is EAGVTQFPSHSVIEKGQTVTLRCDPISGHDNLYWYRRVMGKEIKFLLHFVKESKQDESGMPNNRFLAERTGGTYSTLKVQPAELEDSGVYFCASSQGIGGSYEQYFGPGTRLTVT.

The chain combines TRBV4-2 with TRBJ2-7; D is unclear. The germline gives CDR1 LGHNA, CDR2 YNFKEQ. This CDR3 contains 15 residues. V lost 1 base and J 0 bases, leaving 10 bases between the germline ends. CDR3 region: CASSQVLSTSYEQYF. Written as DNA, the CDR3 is TGTGCCAGCAGCCAAGTCTTGAGTACCTCCTACGAGCAGTACTTC.

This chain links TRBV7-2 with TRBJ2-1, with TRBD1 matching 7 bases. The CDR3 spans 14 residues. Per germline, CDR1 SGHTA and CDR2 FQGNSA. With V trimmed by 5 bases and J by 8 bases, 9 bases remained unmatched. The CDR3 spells CASSTRQGPDEQFF. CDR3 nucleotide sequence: TGTGCCAGCAGCACCCGACAGGGACCCGATGAGCAGTTCTTC.

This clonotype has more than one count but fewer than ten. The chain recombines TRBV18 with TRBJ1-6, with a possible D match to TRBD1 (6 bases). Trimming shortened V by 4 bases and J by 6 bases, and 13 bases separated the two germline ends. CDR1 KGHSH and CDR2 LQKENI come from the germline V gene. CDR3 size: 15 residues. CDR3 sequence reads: CASSLRDRSNSPLHF. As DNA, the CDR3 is TGTGCCAGCTCACTTCGAGACAGGTCTAATTCACCCCTCCACTTT.

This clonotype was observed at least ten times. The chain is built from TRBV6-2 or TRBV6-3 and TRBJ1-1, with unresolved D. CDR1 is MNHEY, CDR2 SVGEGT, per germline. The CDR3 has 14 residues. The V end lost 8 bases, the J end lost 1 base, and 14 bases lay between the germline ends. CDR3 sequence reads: CASLKRPENTEAFF. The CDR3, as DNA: TGTGCCAGCCTTAAGCGACCAGAGAACACTGAAGCTTTCTTT.

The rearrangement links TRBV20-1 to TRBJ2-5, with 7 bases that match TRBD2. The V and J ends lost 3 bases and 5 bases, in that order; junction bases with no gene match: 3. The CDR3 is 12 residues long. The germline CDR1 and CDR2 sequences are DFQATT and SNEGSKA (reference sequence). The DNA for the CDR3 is TGCAGTGCTAGCGCCGGGGGGGAGACCCAGTACTTC. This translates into CSASAGGETQYF.

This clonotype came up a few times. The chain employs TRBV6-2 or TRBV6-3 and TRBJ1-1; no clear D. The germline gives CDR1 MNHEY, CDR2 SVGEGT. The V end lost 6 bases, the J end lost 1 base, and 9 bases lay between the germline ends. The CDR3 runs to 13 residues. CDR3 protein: CASRPTENTEAFF. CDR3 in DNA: TGTGCCAGCAGGCCCACAGAGAACACTGAAGCTTTCTTT.

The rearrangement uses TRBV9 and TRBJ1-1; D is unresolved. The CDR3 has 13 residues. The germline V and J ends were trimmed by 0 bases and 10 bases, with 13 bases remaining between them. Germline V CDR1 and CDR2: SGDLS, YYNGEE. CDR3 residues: CASSVVGYAGAFF. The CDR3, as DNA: TGTGCCAGCAGCGTAGTGGGGTACGCGGGAGCTTTCTTT.

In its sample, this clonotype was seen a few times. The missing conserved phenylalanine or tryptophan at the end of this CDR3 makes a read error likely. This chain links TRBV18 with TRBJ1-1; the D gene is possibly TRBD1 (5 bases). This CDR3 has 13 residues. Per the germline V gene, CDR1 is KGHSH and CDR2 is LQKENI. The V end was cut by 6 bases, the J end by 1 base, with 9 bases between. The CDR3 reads CASSLTENTEAFL. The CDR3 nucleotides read TGTGCCAGCTCGCTGACAGAGAACACTGAAGCTTTCCTT.

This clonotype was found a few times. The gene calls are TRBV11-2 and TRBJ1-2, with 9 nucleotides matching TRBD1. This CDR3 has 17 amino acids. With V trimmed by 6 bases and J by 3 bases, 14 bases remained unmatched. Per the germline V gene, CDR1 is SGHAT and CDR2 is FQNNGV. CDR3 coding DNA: TGTGCCAGCAGTTTTTCCGGGACAGGGATATTGGACTATGGCTACACCTTC. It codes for CASSFSGTGILDYGYTF.

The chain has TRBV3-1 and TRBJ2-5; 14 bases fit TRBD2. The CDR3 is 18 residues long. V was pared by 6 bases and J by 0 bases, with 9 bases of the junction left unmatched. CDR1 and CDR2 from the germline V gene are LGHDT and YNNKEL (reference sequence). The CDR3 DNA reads TGTGCCAGCAGTCACTTTTGGACTAGCGGGAGGAACCAAGAGACCCAGTACTTC. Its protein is CASSHFWTSGRNQETQYF.

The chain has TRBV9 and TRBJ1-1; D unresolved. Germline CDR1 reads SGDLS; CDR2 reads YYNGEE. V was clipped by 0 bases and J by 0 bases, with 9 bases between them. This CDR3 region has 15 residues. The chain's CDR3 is CASSVEGRMNTEAFF. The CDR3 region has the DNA TGTGCCAGCAGCGTAGAGGGCCGCATGAACACTGAAGCTTTCTTT. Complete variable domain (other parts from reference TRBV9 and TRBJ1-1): DSGVTQTPKHLITATGQRVTLRCSPRSGDLSVYWYQQSLDQGLQFLIQYYNGEERAKGNILERFSAQQFPDLHSELNLSSLELGDSALYFCASSVEGRMNTEAFFGQGTRLTVV.

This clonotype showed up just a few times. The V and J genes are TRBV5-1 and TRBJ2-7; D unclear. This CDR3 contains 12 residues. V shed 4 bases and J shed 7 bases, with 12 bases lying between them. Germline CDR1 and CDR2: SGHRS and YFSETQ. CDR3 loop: CASSPSSGEQYF. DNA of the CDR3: TGCGCCAGCAGCCCTTCTTCGGGTGAGCAGTACTTC.

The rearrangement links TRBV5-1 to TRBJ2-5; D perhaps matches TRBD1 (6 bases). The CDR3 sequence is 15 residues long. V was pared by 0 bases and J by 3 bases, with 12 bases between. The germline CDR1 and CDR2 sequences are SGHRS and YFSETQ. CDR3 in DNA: TGCGCCAGCAGCTTGGGGGACACCATTGAAGAGACCCAGTACTTC. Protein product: CASSLGDTIEETQYF.

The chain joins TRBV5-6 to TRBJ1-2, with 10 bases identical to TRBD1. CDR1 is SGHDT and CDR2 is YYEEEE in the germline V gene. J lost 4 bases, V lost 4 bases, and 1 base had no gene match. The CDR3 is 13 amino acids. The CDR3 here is CASSRQGAYGYTF. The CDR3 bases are TGTGCCAGCAGCAGACAGGGGGCCTATGGCTACACCTTC.

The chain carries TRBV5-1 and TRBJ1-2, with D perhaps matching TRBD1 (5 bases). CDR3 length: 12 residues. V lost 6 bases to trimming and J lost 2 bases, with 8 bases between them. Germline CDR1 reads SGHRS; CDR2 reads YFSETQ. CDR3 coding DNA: TGCGCCAGCAAGGCAGGGAACTATGGCTACACCTTC. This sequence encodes CASKAGNYGYTF.

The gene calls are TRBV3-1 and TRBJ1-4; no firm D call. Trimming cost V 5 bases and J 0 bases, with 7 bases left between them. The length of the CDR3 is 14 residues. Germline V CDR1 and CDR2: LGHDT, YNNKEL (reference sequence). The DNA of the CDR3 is TGTGCCAGCAGCTTCCAGACAACTAATGAAAAACTGTTTTTT. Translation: CASSFQTTNEKLFF.

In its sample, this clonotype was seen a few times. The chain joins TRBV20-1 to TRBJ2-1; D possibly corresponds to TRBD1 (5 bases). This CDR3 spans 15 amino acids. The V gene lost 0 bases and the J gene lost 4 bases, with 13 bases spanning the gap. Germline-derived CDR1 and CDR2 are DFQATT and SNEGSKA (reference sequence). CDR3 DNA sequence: TGCAGTGCTAGAGATCCCCAGGGCGCTTACAATGAGCAGTTCTTC. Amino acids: CSARDPQGAYNEQFF.

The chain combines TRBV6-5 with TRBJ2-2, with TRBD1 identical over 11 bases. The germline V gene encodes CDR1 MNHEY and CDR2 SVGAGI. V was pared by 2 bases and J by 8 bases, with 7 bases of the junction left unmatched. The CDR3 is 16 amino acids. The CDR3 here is CASSYGGTGGMGELFF. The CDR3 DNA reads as TGTGCCAGCAGTTACGGGGGGACAGGGGGAATGGGGGAGCTGTTTTTT.

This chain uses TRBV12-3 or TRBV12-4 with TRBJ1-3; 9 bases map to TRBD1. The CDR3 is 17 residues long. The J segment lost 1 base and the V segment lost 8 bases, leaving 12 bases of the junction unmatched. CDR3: CASDGVDRGFSGNTIYF. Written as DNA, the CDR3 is TGTGCCAGCGACGGTGTTGACAGGGGGTTTTCTGGAAACACCATATATTTT.

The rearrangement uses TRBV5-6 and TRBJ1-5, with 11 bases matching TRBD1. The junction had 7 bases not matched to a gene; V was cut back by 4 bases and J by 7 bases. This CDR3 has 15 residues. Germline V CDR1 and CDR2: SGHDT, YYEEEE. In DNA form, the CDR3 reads TGTGCCAGCAGCCTCAGGACAGGGGGCCACCAGCCCCAGCATTTT. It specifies CASSLRTGGHQPQHF.

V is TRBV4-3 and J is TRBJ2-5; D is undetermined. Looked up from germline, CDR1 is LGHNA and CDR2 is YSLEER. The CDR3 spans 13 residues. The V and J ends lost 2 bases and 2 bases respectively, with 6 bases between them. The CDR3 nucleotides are TGCGCCAGCAGCCAAATTCTACAAGAGACCCAGTACTTC. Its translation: CASSQILQETQYF.